This TCR beta chain was found in a study of CD8 T cells in Susac syndrome. The CDR3 consists of 15 residues. CDR1 and CDR2 (germline): LNHDA, SQIVND (reference sequence). The V end was cut by 3 bases, the J end by 2 bases, with 14 bases between. CD8+ and CD4+ blood T cells underwent TCR beta sequencing. After extraction with the RNeasy kit, 0.5 to 1 ug of the RNA was reverse transcribed using random hexamers. TCRdb re-analysed the immunoSEQ multiplex PCR reads in MiXCR, keeping a single row per CDR3 protein. The data hold 130,000 or so distinct CDR3 sequences, with around 91% observed a single time. This clonotype turned up a few times.

The chain is built from TRBV19 and TRBJ2-7; D might be TRBD1 (6 bases). The sequencing sample was made of CD8+ T cells from PBMCs. The source of this sequence is a human donor with multiple sclerosis. The CDR3 protein is CASSIGTGTPYEQYF. In nucleotides, the CDR3 is TGTGCCAGTAGTATTGGAACAGGGACACCCTACGAGCAGTACTTC.